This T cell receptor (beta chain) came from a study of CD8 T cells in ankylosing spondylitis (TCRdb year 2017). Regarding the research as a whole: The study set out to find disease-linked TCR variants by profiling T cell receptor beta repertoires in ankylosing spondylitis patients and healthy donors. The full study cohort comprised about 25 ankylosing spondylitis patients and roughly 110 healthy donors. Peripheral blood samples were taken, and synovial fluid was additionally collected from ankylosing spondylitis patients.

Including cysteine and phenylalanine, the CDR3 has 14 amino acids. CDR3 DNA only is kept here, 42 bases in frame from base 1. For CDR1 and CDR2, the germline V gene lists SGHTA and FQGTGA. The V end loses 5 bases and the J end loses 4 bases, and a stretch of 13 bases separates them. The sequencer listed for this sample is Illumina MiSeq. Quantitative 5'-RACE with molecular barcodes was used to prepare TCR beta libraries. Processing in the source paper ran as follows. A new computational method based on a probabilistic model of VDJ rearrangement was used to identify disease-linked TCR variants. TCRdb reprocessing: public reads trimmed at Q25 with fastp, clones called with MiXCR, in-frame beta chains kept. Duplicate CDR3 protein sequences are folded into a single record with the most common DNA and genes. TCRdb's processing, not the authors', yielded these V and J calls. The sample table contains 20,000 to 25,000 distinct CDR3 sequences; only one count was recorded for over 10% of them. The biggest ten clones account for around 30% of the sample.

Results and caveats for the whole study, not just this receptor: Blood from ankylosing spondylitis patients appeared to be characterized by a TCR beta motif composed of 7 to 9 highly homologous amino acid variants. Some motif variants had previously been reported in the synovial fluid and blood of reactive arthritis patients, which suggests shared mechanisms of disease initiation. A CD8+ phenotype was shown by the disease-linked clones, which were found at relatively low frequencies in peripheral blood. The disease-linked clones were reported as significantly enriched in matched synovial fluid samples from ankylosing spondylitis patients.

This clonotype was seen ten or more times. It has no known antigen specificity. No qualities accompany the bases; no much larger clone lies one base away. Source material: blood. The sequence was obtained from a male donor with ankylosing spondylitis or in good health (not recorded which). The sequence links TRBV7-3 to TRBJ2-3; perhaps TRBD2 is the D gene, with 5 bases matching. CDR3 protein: CASSLSSGADTQYF. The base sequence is TGTGCCAGCAGCCTTTCCAGCGGAGCAGATACGCAGTATTTT. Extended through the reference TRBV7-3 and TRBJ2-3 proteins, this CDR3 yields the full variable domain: GAGVSQTPSNKVTEKGKYVELRCDPISGHTALYWYRQSLGQGPEFLIYFQGTGAADDSGLPNDRFFAVRPEGSVSTLKIQRTERGDSAVYLCASSLSSGADTQYFGPGTRLTVL.